This T cell receptor (beta chain) was sequenced during a study of T cells in localized non-small cell lung cancer. Regarding the study as a whole: Uninvolved adjacent lung showed the highest T cell clonality, exceeding tumor.

Of note for this clone: No antigen is known for it.

Profiling relied on immunoSEQ multiplex PCR, and the TCRdb table lists in-frame clones only, not all of them. The repertoire includes some 22,000 clones, roughly nine tenths of them detected once, and 25% to 35% sits in the top ten. This CDR3 is built from 14 residues. Trimming left V 2 bases short and J 4 bases short, with 9 bases between. Germline V CDR1 and CDR2: MNHEY, SMNVEV (reference sequence). The rearrangement links TRBV27 to TRBJ2-1, with D perhaps matching TRBD2 (5 bases). The receptor was derived from a male donor older than 55 with stage I squamous cell lung carcinoma. The sequenced sample was peripheral blood, obtained before any cancer treatment. CDR3 region: CASSLDERYNEQFF. The CDR3 coding sequence is TGTGCCAGCAGTTTAGACGAGCGGTACAATGAGCAGTTCTTC.